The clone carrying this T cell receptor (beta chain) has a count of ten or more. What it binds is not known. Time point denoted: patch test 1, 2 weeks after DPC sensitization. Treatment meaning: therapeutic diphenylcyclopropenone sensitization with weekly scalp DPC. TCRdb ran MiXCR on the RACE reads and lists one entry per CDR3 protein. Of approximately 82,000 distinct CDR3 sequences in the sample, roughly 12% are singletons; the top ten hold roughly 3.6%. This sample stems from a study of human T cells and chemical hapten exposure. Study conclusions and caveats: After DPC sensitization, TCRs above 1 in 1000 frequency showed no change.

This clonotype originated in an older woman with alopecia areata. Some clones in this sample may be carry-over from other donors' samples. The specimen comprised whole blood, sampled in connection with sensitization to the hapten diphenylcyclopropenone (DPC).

CDR3 in DNA: TGCAGTGCTTCGGGCAGTTCCTATTGGGGCTACACCTTC. This codes for CSASGSSYWGYTF. The gene calls are TRBV20-1 and TRBJ1-2; D gene unclear. Germline-derived CDR1 and CDR2 are DFQATT and SNEGSKA (reference sequence). V was trimmed by 5 bases and J by 8 bases, leaving 18 bases between them. This CDR3 is 13 amino acids long.